This T cell receptor (beta chain) is from a study of OX40 agonist ivuxolimab in advanced cancers. Repertoires were generated with immunoSEQ multiplex PCR, while TCRdb's copy carries only in-frame clones and drops some. The data contain 15,000 to 20,000 clones, 75% to 90% of them seen just once; the ten biggest clones take up approximately 28%. This CDR3 comprises 15 residues. CDR1 is MNHEY and CDR2 is SMNVEV in the germline V gene (reference sequence). The V end was cut by 3 bases, the J end by 0 bases, with 9 bases between. The chain uses TRBV27 and TRBJ2-1; D is uncertain. The receptor was derived from an adult with an advanced solid tumor such as melanoma, head and neck, liver or kidney cancer. The sample here was CD4+ or CD8+ T cells sorted from blood, taken in a trial of the OX40 agonist ivuxolimab. For the CDR3, the DNA is TGTGCCAGCAGTTTGGACCCGAGCTCCTACAATGAGCAGTTCTTC. Its translation is CASSLDPSSYNEQFF.